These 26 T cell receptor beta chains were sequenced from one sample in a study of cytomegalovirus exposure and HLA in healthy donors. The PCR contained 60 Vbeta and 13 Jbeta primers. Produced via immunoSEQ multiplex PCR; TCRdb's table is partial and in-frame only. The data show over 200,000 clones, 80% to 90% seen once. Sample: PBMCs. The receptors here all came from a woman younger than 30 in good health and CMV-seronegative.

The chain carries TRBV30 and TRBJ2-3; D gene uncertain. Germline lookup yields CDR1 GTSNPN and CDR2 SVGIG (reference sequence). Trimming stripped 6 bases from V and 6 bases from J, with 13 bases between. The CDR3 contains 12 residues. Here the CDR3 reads CACSPTLDTQYF. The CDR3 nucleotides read TGTGCCTGCAGTCCCACATTGGATACGCAGTATTTT.

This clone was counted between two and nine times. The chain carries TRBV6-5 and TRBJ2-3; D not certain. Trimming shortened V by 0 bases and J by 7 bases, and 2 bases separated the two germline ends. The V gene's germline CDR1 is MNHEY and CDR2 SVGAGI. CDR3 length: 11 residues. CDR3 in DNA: TGTGCCAGCAGTTACTCCTATACGCAGTATTTT. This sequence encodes CASSYSYTQYF.

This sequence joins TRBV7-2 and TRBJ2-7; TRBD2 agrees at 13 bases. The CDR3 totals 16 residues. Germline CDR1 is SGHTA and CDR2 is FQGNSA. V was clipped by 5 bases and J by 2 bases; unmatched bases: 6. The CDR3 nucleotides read TGTGCCAGCAGCGGCCCGACTAGCGGGGGGCCCTACGAGCAGTACTTC. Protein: CASSGPTSGGPYEQYF. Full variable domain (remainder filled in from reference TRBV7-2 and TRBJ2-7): GAGVSQSPSNKVTEKGKDVELRCDPISGHTALYWYRQSLGQGLEFLIYFQGNSAPDKSGLPSDRFSAERTGGSVSTLTIQRTQQEDSAVYLCASSGPTSGGPYEQYFGPGTRLTVT.

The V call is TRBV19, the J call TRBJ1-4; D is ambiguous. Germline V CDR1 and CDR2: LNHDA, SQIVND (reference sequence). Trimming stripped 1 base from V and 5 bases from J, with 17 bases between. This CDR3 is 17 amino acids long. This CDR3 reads CASSIGGWQRGNEKLFF. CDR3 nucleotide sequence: TGTGCCAGTAGTATAGGTGGTTGGCAGCGGGGAAATGAAAAACTGTTTTTT.

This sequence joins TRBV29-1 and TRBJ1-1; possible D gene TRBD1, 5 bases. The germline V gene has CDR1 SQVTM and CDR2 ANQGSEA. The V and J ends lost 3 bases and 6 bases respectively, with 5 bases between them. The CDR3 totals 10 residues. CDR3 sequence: CSVEGPEAFF. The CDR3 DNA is TGCAGCGTTGAGGGGCCTGAAGCTTTCTTT.

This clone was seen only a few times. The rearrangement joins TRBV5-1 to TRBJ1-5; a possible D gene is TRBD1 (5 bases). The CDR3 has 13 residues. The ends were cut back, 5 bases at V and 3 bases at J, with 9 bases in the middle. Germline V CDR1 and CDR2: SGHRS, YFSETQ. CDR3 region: CASRRGDNQPQHF. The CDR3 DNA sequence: TGCGCCAGCAGGCGGGGGGACAATCAGCCCCAGCATTTT.

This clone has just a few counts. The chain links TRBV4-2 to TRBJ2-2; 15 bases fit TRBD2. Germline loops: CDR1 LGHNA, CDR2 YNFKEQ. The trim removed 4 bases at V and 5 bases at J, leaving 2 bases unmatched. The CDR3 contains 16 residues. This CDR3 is CASSRTSGGGTGELFF. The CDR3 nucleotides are TGTGCCAGCAGCCGGACTAGCGGGGGGGGAACCGGGGAGCTGTTTTTT.

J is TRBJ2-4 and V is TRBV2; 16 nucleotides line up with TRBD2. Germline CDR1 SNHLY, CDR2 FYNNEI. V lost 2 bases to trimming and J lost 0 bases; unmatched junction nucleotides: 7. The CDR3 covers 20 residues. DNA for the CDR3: TGTGCCAGCAGTGAAAAGGGACTAGCGGGGGGGGACAGAGCCAAAAACATTCAGTACTTC. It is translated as CASSEKGLAGGDRAKNIQYF.

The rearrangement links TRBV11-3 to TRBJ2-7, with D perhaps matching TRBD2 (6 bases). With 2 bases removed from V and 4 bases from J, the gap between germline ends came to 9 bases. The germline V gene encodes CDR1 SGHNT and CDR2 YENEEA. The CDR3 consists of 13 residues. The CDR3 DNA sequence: TGTGCCAGCAGCTTATTCGGGGGATACGAGCAGTACTTC. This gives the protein CASSLFGGYEQYF.

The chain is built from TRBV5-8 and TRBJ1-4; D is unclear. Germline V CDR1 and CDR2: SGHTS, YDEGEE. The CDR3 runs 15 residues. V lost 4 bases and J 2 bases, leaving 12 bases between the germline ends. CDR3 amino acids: CASSPGIQTNEKLFF. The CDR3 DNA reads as TGTGCCAGCAGCCCAGGAATACAGACTAATGAAAAACTGTTTTTT.

The CDR3 DNA follows: TGTGCCAGCTCACCAAAGGACAGGGTCCCCTACGAGCAGTACTTC. This encodes CASSPKDRVPYEQYF. This chain connects TRBV18 to TRBJ2-7, with 8 bases aligning to TRBD1. V was pared by 2 bases and J by 2 bases, with 5 bases of the junction left unmatched. This CDR3 contains 15 residues. CDR1 and CDR2 from the germline V gene are KGHSH and LQKENI.

The CDR3 DNA sequence: TGCGCCAGCAGCTTGGGATGGACTACTAATGAAAAACTGTTTTTT. Protein product: CASSLGWTTNEKLFF. The rearrangement links TRBV5-1 to TRBJ1-4; D unclear. V lost 0 bases, J lost 2 bases, and 8 bases lay in between. CDR3 length: 15 residues. CDR1 and CDR2 from the germline V gene are SGHRS and YFSETQ. The full variable domain, its missing parts supplied by reference TRBV5-1 and TRBJ1-4, is KAGVTQTPRYLIKTRGQQVTLSCSPISGHRSVSWYQQTPGQGLQFLFEYFSETQRNKGNFPGRFSGRQFSNSRSEMNVSTLELGDSALYLCASSLGWTTNEKLFFGSGTQLSVL.

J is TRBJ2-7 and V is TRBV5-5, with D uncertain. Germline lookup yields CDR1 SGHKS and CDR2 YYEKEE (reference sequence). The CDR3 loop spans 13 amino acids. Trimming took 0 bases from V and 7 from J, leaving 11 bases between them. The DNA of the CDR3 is TGTGCCAGCAGCTTGGATCTACGATGGGAGCAGTACTTC. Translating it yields CASSLDLRWEQYF.

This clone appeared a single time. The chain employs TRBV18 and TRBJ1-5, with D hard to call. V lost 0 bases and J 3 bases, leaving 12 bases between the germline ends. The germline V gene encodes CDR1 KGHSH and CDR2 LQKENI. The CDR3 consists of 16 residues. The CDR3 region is CASSPPPGPSNQPQHF. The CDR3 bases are TGTGCCAGCTCACCACCACCTGGCCCCTCCAATCAGCCCCAGCATTTT.

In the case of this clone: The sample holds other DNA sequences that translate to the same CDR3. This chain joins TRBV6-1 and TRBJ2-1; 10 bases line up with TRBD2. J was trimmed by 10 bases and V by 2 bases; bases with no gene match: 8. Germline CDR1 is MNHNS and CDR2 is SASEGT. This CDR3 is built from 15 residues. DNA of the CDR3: TGTGCCAGCAGTGAAAGGCTAGCGGGAGCTCGGGAGCAGTTCTTC. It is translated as CASSERLAGAREQFF.

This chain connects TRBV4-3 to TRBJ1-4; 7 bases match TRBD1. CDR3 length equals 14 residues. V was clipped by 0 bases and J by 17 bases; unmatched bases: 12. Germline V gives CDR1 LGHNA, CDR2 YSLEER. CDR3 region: CASSQDQGTAPRFF. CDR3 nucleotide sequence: TGCGCCAGCAGCCAAGATCAAGGGACAGCCCCTAGATTTTTT.

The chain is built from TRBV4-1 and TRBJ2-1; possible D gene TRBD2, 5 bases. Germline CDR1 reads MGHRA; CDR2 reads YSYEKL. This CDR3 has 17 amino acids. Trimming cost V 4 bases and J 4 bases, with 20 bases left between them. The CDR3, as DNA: TGCGCCAGCAGCCCCCGGCCCCCCAGCGGTGGTTACAATGAGCAGTTCTTC. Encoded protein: CASSPRPPSGGYNEQFF.

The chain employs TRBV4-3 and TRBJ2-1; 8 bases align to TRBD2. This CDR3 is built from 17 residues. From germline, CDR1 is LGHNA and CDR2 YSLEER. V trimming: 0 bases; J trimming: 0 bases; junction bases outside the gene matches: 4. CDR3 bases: TGCGCCAGCAGCCAAGATGCCGCGGGGGGCTCCTACAATGAGCAGTTCTTC. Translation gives CASSQDAAGGSYNEQFF.

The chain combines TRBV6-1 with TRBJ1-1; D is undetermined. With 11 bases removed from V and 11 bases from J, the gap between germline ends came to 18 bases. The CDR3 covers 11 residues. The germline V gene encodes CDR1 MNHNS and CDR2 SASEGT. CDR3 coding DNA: TGTGCCGCGGGCCTCGGGGAAATTGCTTTCTTT. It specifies CAAGLGEIAFF.

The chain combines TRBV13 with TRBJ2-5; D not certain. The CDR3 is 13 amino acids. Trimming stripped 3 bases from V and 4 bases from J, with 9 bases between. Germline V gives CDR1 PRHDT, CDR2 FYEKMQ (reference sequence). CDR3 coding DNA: TGTGCCAGCAGCTTTCGGCCGGGAGAGACCCAGTACTTC. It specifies CASSFRPGETQYF.

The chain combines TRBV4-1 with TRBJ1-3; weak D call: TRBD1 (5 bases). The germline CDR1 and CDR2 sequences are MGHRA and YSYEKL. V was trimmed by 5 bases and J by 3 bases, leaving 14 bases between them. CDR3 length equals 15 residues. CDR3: CASSELTVGGNTIYF. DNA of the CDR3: TGCGCCAGCAGCGAGTTGACAGTCGGTGGAAACACCATATATTTT.

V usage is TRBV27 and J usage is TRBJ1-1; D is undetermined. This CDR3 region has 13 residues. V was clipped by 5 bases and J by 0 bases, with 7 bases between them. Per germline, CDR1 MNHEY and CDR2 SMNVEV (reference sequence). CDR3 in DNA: TGTGCCAGCAGTCCCCAGATGAACACTGAAGCTTTCTTT. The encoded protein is CASSPQMNTEAFF.

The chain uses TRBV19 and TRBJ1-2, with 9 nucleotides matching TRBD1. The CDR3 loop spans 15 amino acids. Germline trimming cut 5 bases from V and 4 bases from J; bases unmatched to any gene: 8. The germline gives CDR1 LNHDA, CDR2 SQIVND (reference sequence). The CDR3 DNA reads TGTGCCAGTAGTTCACACAGGGGGCCGATCTATGGCTACACCTTC. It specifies CASSSHRGPIYGYTF.

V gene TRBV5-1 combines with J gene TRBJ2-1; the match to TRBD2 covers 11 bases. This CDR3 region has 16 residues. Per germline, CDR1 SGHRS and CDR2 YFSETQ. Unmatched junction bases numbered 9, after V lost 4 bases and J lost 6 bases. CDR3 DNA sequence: TGCGCCAGCAGCATTACTTTAGCGGGAGGGCCCAATGAGCAGTTCTTC. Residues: CASSITLAGGPNEQFF.

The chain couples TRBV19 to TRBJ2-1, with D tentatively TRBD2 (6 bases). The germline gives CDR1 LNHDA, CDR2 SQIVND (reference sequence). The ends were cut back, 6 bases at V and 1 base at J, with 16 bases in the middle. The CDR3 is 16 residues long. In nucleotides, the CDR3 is TGTGCCAGTAGCCCCACCGGGGACTTGTCCTACAATGAGCAGTTCTTC. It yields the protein CASSPTGDLSYNEQFF.

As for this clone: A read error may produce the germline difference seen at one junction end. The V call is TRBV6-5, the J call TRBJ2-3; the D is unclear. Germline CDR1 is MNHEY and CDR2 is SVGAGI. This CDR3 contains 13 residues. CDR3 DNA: TGTGCCTGCAGTGGCAGGTTTGGGGATACGCAGTATTTT. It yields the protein CACSGRFGDTQYF.